Listed below are T cell receptor beta chains from one sample, sequenced in a study of human T cells and chemical hapten exposure. One entry per CDR3 protein results from TCRdb running MiXCR on the RACE reads. Of 50,000 to 65,000 distinct CDR3 sequences listed, 11% are singletons. This sample comprised whole blood, obtained in connection with sensitization to the hapten diphenylcyclopropenone (DPC). Receptor source: a woman aged 40-49 years with alopecia areata. Some clones in this sample may be carry-over from other donors' samples. CDR3s include the opening cysteine and the closing phenylalanine or tryptophan. A D gene is named only where the DNA matches it firmly. Where a row states a size, it is once, few, many or the class of an expanded clone; other rows omit it.

clone_size d_call cdr3_length j_call v_call cdr3_nt cdr3_aa
. . 13 TRBJ2-1 TRBV9 TGTGCCAGCAGCTTAGGGGAGTACAGTGAGCAGTTCTTC CASSLGEYSEQFF
many . 15 TRBJ1-1 TRBV6-2/TRBV6-3 TGTGCCAGCACCTCAGGACGGTGGGAGGACACTGAAGCTTTCTTT CASTSGRWEDTEAFF
few . 13 TRBJ2-4 TRBV5-1 TGCGCCAGCAGCCCCCCAGGTAACGGCATTCAGTACTTC CASSPPGNGIQYF
few . 12 TRBJ1-1 TRBV7-9 TGTGCCAGCAGCCCCCGGGGCACTGAAGCTTTCTTT CASSPRGTEAFF
many TRBD1 14 TRBJ1-2 TRBV5-5 TGTGCCAGCAGCTTCACAGGGGGCAGCTATGGCTACACCTTC CASSFTGGSYGYTF
. . 14 TRBJ1-1 TRBV7-6 TGTGCCAGCAGGCCACAGGGACGGAGCACTGAAGCTTTCTTT CASRPQGRSTEAFF
few TRBD1 15 TRBJ1-1 TRBV4-3 TGCGCCAGCAGCCAAGTTCCGGACAGGGTGGCTGAAGCTTTCTTT CASSQVPDRVAEAFF
many . 13 TRBJ1-3 TRBV7-8 TGTGCCAGCAGCTCCGGACCCACTGGGACCATATATTTT CASSSGPTGTIYF
few TRBD2 17 TRBJ2-3 TRBV14 TGTGCCAGCAGCCGACGACTAGCAGCCTACAGCACAGATACGCAGTATTTT CASSRRLAAYSTDTQYF
few TRBD1 13 TRBJ1-5 TRBV20-1 TGCAGTGCAGATACAGGGGTTAATCAGCCCCAGCATTTT CSADTGVNQPQHF
few . 13 TRBJ1-4 TRBV7-9 TGTGCCAGCAGCCCCGGGACATATGAAAAACTGTTTTTT CASSPGTYEKLFF
many . 15 TRBJ2-1 TRBV7-2 TGTGCCAGCAGCTTAGCCCCAGCGGCTAGGAATGAGCAGTTCTTC CASSLAPAARNEQFF
. TRBD2 14 TRBJ2-3 TRBV20-1 TGCAGTGCTAGCGGGAGGGGGAGCACAGATACGCAGTATTTT CSASGRGSTDTQYF
many TRBD1 13 TRBJ1-2 TRBV20-1 TGCAGTGCTAGAGTTACAGGGGCCTATGGCTACACCTTC CSARVTGAYGYTF
many TRBD1 14 TRBJ1-5 TRBV25-1 TGTGCCAGCAGTACAGGGGGCCGCAATCAGCCCCAGCATTTT CASSTGGRNQPQHF